The 9 T cell receptor beta chains listed next were all sequenced from one sample in a study of T-cell reconstitution after alpha-beta-depleted transplantation in children. For TCRbeta, the library was prepared with unique molecular identifiers. TCRdb passed the PCR reads through MiXCR, listing each CDR3 protein once. The table has approximately 640,000 distinct CDR3 sequences, roughly 15% seen once. Sample: PBMCs from the stem cell graft donor, taken from the stem cell graft. These receptors were taken from a human donor who donated a stem cell graft to a child with acute myeloid leukemia.

The sample holds many counts of this clonotype. The chain joins TRBV7-2 to TRBJ2-3; 8 positions match TRBD2. The CDR3 loop spans 15 amino acids. V lost 8 bases, J lost 0 bases, and 7 bases stayed unmatched. CDR1 and CDR2 from the germline V gene are SGHTA and FQGNSA. CDR3 in amino acids: CASLRAGVSTDTQYF. DNA of the CDR3: TGTGCCAGCCTCCGAGCGGGGGTTAGCACAGATACGCAGTATTTT.

This clonotype was counted a few times. V and J are TRBV18 and TRBJ2-1; D remains ambiguous. V shed 2 bases and J shed 8 bases, with 7 bases lying between them. The CDR3 sequence is 12 residues long. The V gene's germline CDR1 is KGHSH and CDR2 LQKENI. The CDR3 is CASSPKTDEQFF. The CDR3 DNA is TGTGCCAGCTCACCAAAGACGGATGAGCAGTTCTTC.

In this sample, this clonotype turned up many times. The chain has TRBV20-1 and TRBJ2-1; 7 bases fit TRBD2. This CDR3 contains 14 residues. Germline V gene sequence: CDR1 DFQATT, CDR2 SNEGSKA (reference sequence). V gave up 3 bases and J gave up 4 bases; unmatched junction bases: 6. Here the CDR3 reads CSASDGLGYNEQFF. The CDR3 bases are TGCAGTGCTAGTGATGGACTAGGTTACAATGAGCAGTTCTTC.

The table lists this clonotype with many counts. The V call is TRBV20-1, the J call TRBJ2-5, with TRBD2 matching over 7 bases. The V and J ends lost 1 base and 5 bases, in that order; junction bases with no gene match: 7. Germline CDR1 and CDR2: DFQATT and SNEGSKA (reference sequence). The length of the CDR3 is 14 residues. This CDR3 reads CSARGPGGIETQYF. CDR3 bases: TGCAGTGCTAGAGGCCCGGGGGGTATCGAGACCCAGTACTTC.

This clonotype was seen more than once but under ten times. V and J are TRBV4-3 and TRBJ2-5; 10 bases are a match to TRBD2. Germline V gives CDR1 LGHNA, CDR2 YSLEER. The CDR3 contains 18 residues. V trimming: 3 bases; J trimming: 8 bases; junction bases outside the gene matches: 18. The CDR3 nucleotides are TGCGCCAGCAGCCAGGATGGTAGTGGACTAGCGGACTTAGGTACCCAGTACTTC. As protein: CASSQDGSGLADLGTQYF.

This clonotype has a handful of counts. This sequence joins TRBV20-1 and TRBJ1-1, with D possibly TRBD1 on 5 matching bases. CDR3 length: 13 residues. V lost 1 base and J 1 base, leaving 7 bases between the germline ends. CDR1 and CDR2 from the germline V gene are DFQATT and SNEGSKA (reference sequence). CDR3 in DNA: TGCAGTGCTAGAGGGGACGCGAACACTGAAGCTTTCTTT. Its translation: CSARGDANTEAFF.

In its sample, this clonotype was seen many times. The rearrangement uses TRBV10-3 and TRBJ1-3, with D possibly being TRBD1 (5 bases). Germline V lookup: CDR1 ENHRY, CDR2 SYGVKD. This CDR3 has 12 residues. V lost 3 bases, J lost 7 bases, and 7 bases lay in between. In DNA form, the CDR3 reads TGTGCCATCAGTGACAGGGTCAACACCATATATTTT. Residues: CAISDRVNTIYF.

The V and J genes are TRBV11-3 and TRBJ2-5; D gene ambiguous. The length of the CDR3 is 15 residues. V lost 6 bases to trimming and J lost 3 bases, with 17 bases between them. CDR1 is SGHNT and CDR2 is YENEEA in the germline V gene. The CDR3 region has the DNA TGTGCCAGCAGTTCCTTTCTCGGCCTTAAAGAGACCCAGTACTTC. Its protein product is CASSSFLGLKETQYF.

This clonotype was seen at least ten times. The J gene is TRBJ2-3, the V gene TRBV6-4; tentatively, D is TRBD2 (5 bases). The germline CDR1 and CDR2 sequences are MRHNA and SNTAGT. CDR3 length equals 14 residues. Trimming pared 3 bases from V and 0 bases from J, leaving 7 bases between. CDR3 bases: TGTGCCAGCAGTGAAGAGGGCAGCACAGATACGCAGTATTTT. Protein: CASSEEGSTDTQYF.